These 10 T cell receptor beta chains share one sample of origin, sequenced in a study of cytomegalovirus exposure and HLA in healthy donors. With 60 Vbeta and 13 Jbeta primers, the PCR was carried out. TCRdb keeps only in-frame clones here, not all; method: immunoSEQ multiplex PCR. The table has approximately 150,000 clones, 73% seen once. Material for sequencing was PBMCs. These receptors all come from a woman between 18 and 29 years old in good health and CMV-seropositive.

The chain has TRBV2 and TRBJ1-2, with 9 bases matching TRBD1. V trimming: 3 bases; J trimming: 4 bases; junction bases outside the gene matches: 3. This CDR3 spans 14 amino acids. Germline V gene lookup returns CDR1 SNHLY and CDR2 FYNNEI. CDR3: CASSETGGSYGYTF. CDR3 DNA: TGTGCCAGCAGTGAGACAGGGGGTAGCTATGGCTACACCTTC.

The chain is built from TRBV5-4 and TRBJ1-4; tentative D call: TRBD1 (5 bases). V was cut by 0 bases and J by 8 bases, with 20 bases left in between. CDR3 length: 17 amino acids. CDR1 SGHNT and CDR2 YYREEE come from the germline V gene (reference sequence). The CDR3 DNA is TGTGCCAGCAGCTTGGGCTTAGGGGCTTCGCCCGGGGAAAAACTGTTTTTT. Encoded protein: CASSLGLGASPGEKLFF.

The CDR3 is CASSPGRGYNEQFF. The CDR3 DNA is TGTGCCAGCTCACCAGGTCGGGGGTACAATGAGCAGTTCTTC. The V call is TRBV18, the J call TRBJ2-1; the D gene is possibly TRBD2 (6 bases). In germline, CDR1 is KGHSH, CDR2 LQKENI. CDR3 length: 14 amino acids. The V gene lost 2 bases and the J gene lost 4 bases, with 9 bases spanning the gap.

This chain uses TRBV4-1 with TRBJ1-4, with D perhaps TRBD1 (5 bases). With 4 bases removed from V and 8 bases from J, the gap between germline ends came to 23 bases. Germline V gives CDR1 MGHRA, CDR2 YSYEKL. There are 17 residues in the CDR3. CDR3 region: CASSLREGGTNVEKLFF. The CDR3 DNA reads TGCGCCAGCAGCCTAAGGGAGGGAGGGACCAATGTGGAAAAACTGTTTTTT.

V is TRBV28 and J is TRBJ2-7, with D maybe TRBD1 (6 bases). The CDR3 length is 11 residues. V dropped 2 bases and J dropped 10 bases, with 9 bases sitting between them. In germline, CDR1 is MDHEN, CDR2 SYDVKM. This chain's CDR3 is CASSLGGDQYF. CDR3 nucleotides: TGTGCCAGCAGTTTAGGGGGCGACCAGTACTTC.

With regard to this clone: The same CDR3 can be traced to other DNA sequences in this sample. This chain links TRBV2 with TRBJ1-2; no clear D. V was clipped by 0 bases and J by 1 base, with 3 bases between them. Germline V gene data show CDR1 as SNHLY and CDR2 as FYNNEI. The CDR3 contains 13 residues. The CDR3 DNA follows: TGTGCCAGCAGTGAAGCGCGTAACTATGGCTACACCTTC. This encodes CASSEARNYGYTF.

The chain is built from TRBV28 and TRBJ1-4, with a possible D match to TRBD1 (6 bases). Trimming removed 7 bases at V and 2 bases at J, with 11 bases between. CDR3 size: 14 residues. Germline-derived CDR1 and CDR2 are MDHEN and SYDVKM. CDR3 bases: TGTGCCAGCACCAGGGGTGTTACTAATGAAAAACTGTTTTTT. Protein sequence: CASTRGVTNEKLFF. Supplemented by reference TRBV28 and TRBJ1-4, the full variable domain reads DVKVTQSSRYLVKRTGEKVFLECVQDMDHENMFWYRQDPGLGLRLIYFSYDVKMKEKGDIPEGYSVSREKKERFSLILESASTNQTSMYLCASTRGVTNEKLFFGSGTQLSVL.

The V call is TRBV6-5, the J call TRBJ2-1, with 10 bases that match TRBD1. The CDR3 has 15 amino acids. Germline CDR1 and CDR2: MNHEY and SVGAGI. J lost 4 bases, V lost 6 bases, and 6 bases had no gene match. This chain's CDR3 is CASRRDRGQYNEQFF. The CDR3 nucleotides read TGTGCCAGCAGGCGTGACAGGGGGCAGTACAATGAGCAGTTCTTC.

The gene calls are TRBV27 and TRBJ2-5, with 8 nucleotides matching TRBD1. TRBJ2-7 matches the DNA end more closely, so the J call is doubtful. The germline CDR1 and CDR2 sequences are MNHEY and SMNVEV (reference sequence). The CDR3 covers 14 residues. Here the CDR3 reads CASSSTGGSYEQYF. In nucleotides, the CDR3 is TGTGCCAGCAGTTCTACAGGGGGCTCCTACGAGCAGTACTTC.

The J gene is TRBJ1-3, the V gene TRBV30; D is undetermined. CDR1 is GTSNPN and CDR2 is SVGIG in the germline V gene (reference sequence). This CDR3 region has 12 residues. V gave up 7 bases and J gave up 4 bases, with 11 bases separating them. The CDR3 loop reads CASEERGNTIYF. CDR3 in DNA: TGTGCCTCTGAGGAGCGGGGAAACACCATATATTTT.